What follows is one T cell receptor beta chain and its context. Its antigen is not known. The record originates from a study of cytomegalovirus exposure and HLA in healthy donors. Overall study context: Of the donors genotyped, several hundred in all, about 82% fell in the Caucasian-associated ancestry cluster. Study findings and constraints: Fewer N-insertions than the roughly 650-donor mean were reportedly shown by an Asian-associated ancestry cluster in a later analysis. A later analysis, which compared TCR beta chains of equal frequency, found the HLA-associated ones more clonally expanded.

60 Vbeta and 13 Jbeta primers were used in PCR. Generated by immunoSEQ multiplex PCR, the TCRdb table keeps only in-frame clones and is missing some. The sample lists approximately 130,000 clones, less than 80% occurring once. This TCR was sampled from a female donor in good health and CMV-seropositive. The sample comprised PBMCs.

DNA for the CDR3: TGTGCTAGCCACAGGGGCGGCGCCGGGGAGCTGTTTTTT. This gives the protein CASHRGGAGELFF. The chain joins TRBV25-1 to TRBJ2-2; 7 nucleotides line up with TRBD1. CDR3 length: 13 amino acids. The germline gives CDR1 MGHDK, CDR2 SYGVNS.